These 28 T cell receptor beta chains were all obtained from the same sample, sequenced in a study of CD8 T cells in Susac syndrome. Random hexamers served to reverse transcribe roughly 0.5 to 1 ug RNA. TCRdb fed the immunoSEQ multiplex PCR reads into MiXCR, producing one record per CDR3 protein. The sample shows 180,000 or so distinct CDR3 sequences, around 95% of them seen only once. Sample: CD4+ T cells from PBMCs. The receptors were gathered from a human donor with multiple sclerosis.

The chain employs TRBV2 and TRBJ1-5; possible D gene TRBD1, 5 bases. There are 14 residues in the CDR3. Trimming took 4 bases from V and 6 from J, leaving 13 bases between them. The V gene's germline CDR1 is SNHLY and CDR2 FYNNEI. CDR3: CASSGGELGQPQHF. The CDR3 DNA sequence: TGTGCCAGCAGTGGGGGGGAGCTGGGTCAGCCCCAGCATTTT.

The chain recombines TRBV4-3 with TRBJ1-2, with D tentatively TRBD1 (6 bases). CDR1 and CDR2 from the germline V gene are LGHNA and YSLEER. The ends were cut back, 2 bases at V and 7 bases at J, with 14 bases in the middle. This CDR3 has 14 amino acids. This chain's CDR3 is CASSQNRVKGGYTF. The CDR3 bases are TGCGCCAGCAGCCAAAACAGGGTAAAAGGTGGCTACACCTTC.

This chain connects TRBV30 to TRBJ2-1, with 12 nucleotides matching TRBD2. V was pared by 3 bases and J by 10 bases, with 4 bases of the junction left unmatched. The V gene's germline CDR1 is GTSNPN and CDR2 SVGIG (reference sequence). The CDR3 sequence is 13 residues long. The CDR3, as DNA: TGTGCCTGGAGCCCCACTAGCGGGGGGGAGCAGTTCTTC. It translates to CAWSPTSGGEQFF.

This chain connects TRBV6-4 to TRBJ1-1, with a possible D match to TRBD1 (5 bases). From germline, CDR1 is MRHNA and CDR2 SNTAGT. There are 12 residues in the CDR3. The V and J ends lost 10 bases and 7 bases respectively, with 16 bases between them. Here the CDR3 DNA reads TGTGCCACCGAAAACATCGACAGTGAAGCTTTCTTT. This codes for CATENIDSEAFF.

The chain couples TRBV20-1 to TRBJ1-3; D call uncertain. The germline V gene has CDR1 DFQATT and CDR2 SNEGSKA (reference sequence). V lost 4 bases to trimming and J lost 2 bases, with 9 bases between them. The CDR3 has 13 residues. CDR3 sequence: CSATSGTGNTIYF. CDR3 sequence (DNA): TGCAGTGCTACTTCAGGAACTGGAAACACCATATATTTT.

This clonotype came up once. The rearrangement links TRBV30 to TRBJ2-1, with 8 bases lining up with TRBD2. Germline V gene data show CDR1 as GTSNPN and CDR2 as SVGIG (reference sequence). J gave up 1 base and V 6 bases, and 5 bases lay outside the gene matches. The CDR3 length is 14 residues. Here the CDR3 DNA reads TGTGCCTGCGGGGGGGCACCGTCCTACAATGAGCAGTTCTTC. Translation gives CACGGAPSYNEQFF.

This chain uses TRBV20-1 with TRBJ1-5; D ambiguous. Per the germline V gene, CDR1 is DFQATT and CDR2 is SNEGSKA (reference sequence). CDR3 length: 12 residues. The germline V and J ends were trimmed by 2 bases and 4 bases, with 6 bases remaining between them. CDR3 sequence (DNA): TGCAGTGCTAGAATCGGAAATCAGCCCCAGCATTTT. Translating gives CSARIGNQPQHF.

The CDR3 sequence: CASSPLRGTNTEAFF. The CDR3 bases are TGCGCCAGCAGCCCTTTAAGAGGGACGAACACTGAAGCTTTCTTT. The V and J genes are TRBV5-1 and TRBJ1-1; a possible D gene is TRBD1 (5 bases). Trimming took off 4 bases at V and 1 base at J, with 14 bases between the two ends. The CDR3 spans 15 residues. CDR1 and CDR2 from the germline V gene are SGHRS and YFSETQ.

The chain employs TRBV7-2 and TRBJ1-1, with D unclear. The CDR3 covers 13 residues. The germline V gene encodes CDR1 SGHTA and CDR2 FQGNSA. The germline V and J ends were trimmed by 10 bases and 3 bases, with 15 bases remaining between them. CDR3 sequence: CATSQNQDTEAFF. CDR3 nucleotides: TGTGCCACTTCCCAGAACCAGGACACTGAAGCTTTCTTT.

The chain carries TRBV5-4 and TRBJ2-1; 8 positions match TRBD2. J gave up 0 bases and V 6 bases, and 8 bases lay outside the gene matches. The CDR3 length is 16 residues. Germline loops: CDR1 SGHNT, CDR2 YYREEE (reference sequence). The CDR3 coding sequence is TGTGCCAGCAAACCTCGGGGGGGAAGCTCCTACAATGAGCAGTTCTTC. This codes for CASKPRGGSSYNEQFF.

The chain uses TRBV7-3 and TRBJ1-6; no clear D gene. Germline loops: CDR1 SGHTA, CDR2 FQGTGA. The CDR3 is 15 residues long. Between the trimmed V and J ends, which lost 0 bases and 6 bases, there was a span of 9 bases. The chain's CDR3 is CASSLTGQFNSPLHF. The CDR3, as DNA: TGTGCCAGCAGCTTAACCGGGCAGTTTAATTCACCCCTCCACTTT.

This clonotype was recorded once. The CDR3 coding sequence is TGCAGCGTTGGGACGACCACTAGCTCCTACGAGCAGTACTTC. It is translated as CSVGTTTSSYEQYF. This chain uses TRBV29-1 with TRBJ2-7, with D tentatively TRBD2 (5 bases). The CDR3 runs to 14 residues. Germline V gene lookup returns CDR1 SQVTM and CDR2 ANQGSEA. V lost 4 bases, J lost 0 bases, and 13 bases lay in between.

The rearrangement joins TRBV28 to TRBJ2-1; no firm D call. The CDR3 is 12 residues long. V lost 5 bases and J lost 10, with 12 bases in between. Germline V CDR1 and CDR2: MDHEN, SYDVKM. This chain's CDR3 is CASSRKTLEQFF. The DNA of the CDR3 is TGTGCCAGCAGTCGGAAGACGCTGGAGCAGTTCTTC.

The DNA of the CDR3 is TGTGCCAGCAGCTCCAAATCAAACAGGGGCACCGACGAGCAGTACTTC. Its translation is CASSSKSNRGTDEQYF. This chain connects TRBV27 to TRBJ2-7, with 7 bases identical to TRBD1. The length of the CDR3 is 16 residues. Germline lookup yields CDR1 MNHEY and CDR2 SMNVEV (reference sequence). V lost 6 bases and J lost 5; bases outside the gene matches: 16.

This chain links TRBV20-1 with TRBJ2-5; D possibly corresponds to TRBD2 (5 bases). The ends were cut back, 5 bases at V and 5 bases at J, with 9 bases in the middle. Germline V CDR1 and CDR2: DFQATT, SNEGSKA (reference sequence). The CDR3 covers 11 residues. The CDR3 bases are TGCAGTGCTGAACCTAGCGAGACCCAGTACTTC. Its translation is CSAEPSETQYF.

The chain uses TRBV25-1 and TRBJ2-1; TRBD1 aligns across 9 bases. The germline CDR1 and CDR2 sequences are MGHDK and SYGVNS. Trimming removed 4 bases from V and 4 bases from J; junction bases left unmatched: 5. The CDR3 runs 15 residues. The CDR3 coding sequence is TGTGCCAGCAGTGGGTACAGGGGGCTTTACAATGAGCAGTTCTTC. Translation gives CASSGYRGLYNEQFF.

CDR3 region: CASSSANRATNTEAFF. Here the CDR3 DNA reads TGCGCCAGCAGCTCTGCCAACAGGGCGACGAACACTGAAGCTTTCTTT. The chain carries TRBV5-1 and TRBJ1-1; D perhaps matches TRBD1 (6 bases). Germline-derived CDR1 and CDR2 are SGHRS and YFSETQ. The CDR3 extends over 16 amino acids. Between the trimmed V and J ends, which lost 3 bases and 1 base, there was a span of 16 bases.

The chain links TRBV7-2 to TRBJ2-7; D unresolved. The CDR3 runs 14 residues. Trimming pared 1 base from V and 3 bases from J, leaving 10 bases between. The germline V gene has CDR1 SGHTA and CDR2 FQGNSA. This CDR3 reads CASSLDGASYEQYF. CDR3 bases: TGTGCCAGCAGCTTAGATGGCGCCAGCTACGAGCAGTACTTC.

The rearrangement uses TRBV5-1 and TRBJ2-5; D assignment may be TRBD1 or TRBD2 (5 bases each). The V end was cut by 0 bases, the J end by 3 bases, with 12 bases between. CDR1 SGHRS and CDR2 YFSETQ come from the germline V gene. The CDR3 has 15 amino acids. This CDR3 is CASSLGGTLEETQYF. The CDR3 DNA is TGCGCCAGCAGCTTGGGAGGGACCTTGGAAGAGACCCAGTACTTC.

The CDR3 nucleotides read TGCAGCGTTGAAATGGGCTCCTACGAGCAGTACTTC. Its protein product is CSVEMGSYEQYF. The chain links TRBV29-1 to TRBJ2-7; D ambiguous. CDR1 is SQVTM, CDR2 ANQGSEA, per germline. CDR3 size: 12 residues. V dropped 2 bases and J dropped 0 bases, with 5 bases sitting between them.

V usage is TRBV3-1 and J usage is TRBJ1-1; D is ambiguous. The CDR3 has 15 amino acids. CDR1 is LGHDT, CDR2 YNNKEL, per germline (reference sequence). Between the trimmed V and J ends, which lost 0 bases and 11 bases, there was a span of 19 bases. CDR3 loop: CASSQDPALSARAFF. Written as DNA, the CDR3 is TGTGCCAGCAGCCAAGATCCGGCCCTCTCGGCGCGGGCTTTCTTT.

The chain employs TRBV7-9 and TRBJ2-5; no clear D. The CDR3 has 12 amino acids. V lost 7 bases and J lost 5, with 11 bases in between. Germline values: CDR1 SEHNR, CDR2 FQNEAQ (reference sequence). CDR3 DNA sequence: TGTGCCAGCACCTCGGACGTTGAGACCCAGTACTTC. Protein product: CASTSDVETQYF. The full variable domain, rest sourced from reference TRBV7-9 and TRBJ2-5, is DTGVSQNPRHKITKRGQNVTFRCDPISEHNRLYWYRQTLGQGPEFLTYFQNEAQLEKSRLLSDRFSAERPKGSFSTLEIQRTEQGDSAMYLCASTSDVETQYFGPGTRLLVL.

This rearrangement joins TRBV29-1 to TRBJ1-5; possibly TRBD1 for D (5 bases). V was pared by 4 bases and J by 11 bases, with 15 bases between. The CDR3 spans 12 residues. Germline CDR1 reads SQVTM; CDR2 reads ANQGSEA. CDR3 loop: CSVGVGRESQHF. CDR3 DNA: TGCAGCGTTGGGGTCGGCAGGGAGTCCCAGCATTTT. The variable domain in full, with the rest retrieved from reference TRBV29-1 and TRBJ1-5, is SAVISQKPSRDICQRGTSLTIQCQVDSQVTMMFWYRQQPGQSLTLIATANQGSEATYESGFVIDKFPISRPNLTFSTLTVSNMSPEDSSIYLCSVGVGRESQHFGDGTRLSIL.

The V call is TRBV7-2, the J call TRBJ2-5, with no clear D. This CDR3 region has 14 residues. Trimming cost V 5 bases and J 5 bases, with 15 bases left between them. Germline assignment: CDR1 SGHTA and CDR2 FQGNSA. The DNA for the CDR3 is TGTGCCAGCAGCCCGTACGGGCCCGGGGAGACCCAGTACTTC. It is translated as CASSPYGPGETQYF. The entire variable domain, with the rest obtained from reference TRBV7-2 and TRBJ2-5, is as follows: GAGVSQSPSNKVTEKGKDVELRCDPISGHTALYWYRQSLGQGLEFLIYFQGNSAPDKSGLPSDRFSAERTGGSVSTLTIQRTQQEDSAVYLCASSPYGPGETQYFGPGTRLLVL.

The chain has TRBV30 and TRBJ1-2; D is possibly TRBD1 (6 bases). This CDR3 has 15 residues. Trimming removed 0 bases from V and 4 bases from J, with 15 bases in between. Germline V gives CDR1 GTSNPN, CDR2 SVGIG (reference sequence). The CDR3 bases are TGTGCCTGGAGTGTAGGGGGAAGGGGGATCTATGGCTACACCTTC. Protein: CAWSVGGRGIYGYTF. Based on the CDR3 plus reference TRBV30 and TRBJ1-2, the full variable domain is SQTIHQWPATLVQPVGSPLSLECTVEGTSNPNLYWYRQAAGRGLQLLFYSVGIGQISSEVPQNLSASRPQDRQFILSSKKLLLSDSGFYLCAWSVGGRGIYGYTFGSGTRLTVV.

The V and J genes are TRBV24-1 and TRBJ2-5; D unclear. The germline V gene has CDR1 KGHDR and CDR2 SFDVKD. Trimming took 2 bases from V and 3 from J, leaving 15 bases between them. This CDR3 has 16 residues. CDR3: CATSDSLSPGEETQYF. In nucleotides, the CDR3 is TGTGCCACCAGTGATTCGCTCAGCCCGGGTGAAGAGACCCAGTACTTC.

Points on this clonotype: One end of the junction is discordant with germline, which a read error may explain. The chain employs TRBV7-7 and TRBJ2-5; D not certain. Germline loops: CDR1 SSHAT, CDR2 FNYEAQ (reference sequence). The CDR3 sequence is 14 residues long. In DNA, the CDR3 is TGTGCTAGCAGCAACGATCTGGGTACAGAGACCCAGTACTTC. The encoded protein is CASSNDLGTETQYF.

V is TRBV7-8 and J is TRBJ2-7; tentatively, D is TRBD1 (6 bases). Per the germline V gene, CDR1 is SGHVS and CDR2 is FQNEAQ. This CDR3 is built from 17 residues. V gave up 0 bases and J gave up 9 bases, with 24 bases separating them. The CDR3 nucleotides are TGTGCCAGCAGCTTAGCGCGTTTGGGCCAGGGGACGGCGAGGCAGTACTTC. It specifies CASSLARLGQGTARQYF.